A selection of T cell receptor beta chains follows, all from one sample in a study of T cells after yellow fever vaccination. TCRdb re-called the 5' RACE reads with MiXCR, one entry per CDR3 protein. The sample includes 150,000 to 200,000 distinct CDR3 sequences, under 7.5% of them seen just once. The material was CD4+ T cells sorted from PBMCs, obtained about 5 days after the first yellow fever vaccination. The receptors were sampled from a man aged 18 to 30 who received the YFV17D yellow fever vaccine. CDR3s include the opening cysteine and the closing phenylalanine or tryptophan. Fields, in order: D gene, V gene, J gene, clone size, CDR3 protein, CDR3 DNA. A D gene is named only where the DNA matches it firmly. Rows may omit the clone size; those that give it use once, few, many or a size class.

d_call: .
v_call: TRBV6-1
j_call: TRBJ2-2
clone_size: many
cdr3_aa: CASSAENTGELFF
cdr3_nt: TGTGCCAGCAGTGCGGAGAACACCGGGGAGCTGTTTTTT

d_call: .
v_call: TRBV6-2/TRBV6-3
j_call: TRBJ2-5
clone_size: few
cdr3_aa: CASSQQGRETQYF
cdr3_nt: TGTGCCAGCAGCCAACAGGGTAGGGAGACCCAGTACTTC

d_call: TRBD1
v_call: TRBV6-1
j_call: TRBJ1-1
clone_size: many
cdr3_aa: CASKIGTGTIGTEAFF
cdr3_nt: TGTGCCAGCAAGATCGGGACAGGAACAATTGGGACTGAAGCTTTCTTT

d_call: .
v_call: TRBV4-3
j_call: TRBJ1-2
clone_size: few
cdr3_aa: CASSQESGINYGYTF
cdr3_nt: TGCGCCAGCAGCCAAGAGTCAGGGATAAACTATGGCTACACCTTC

d_call: TRBD1
v_call: TRBV7-9
j_call: TRBJ1-5
clone_size: few
cdr3_aa: CASSRQGSNQPQHF
cdr3_nt: TGTGCCAGCAGCCGACAGGGTAGCAATCAGCCCCAGCATTTT

d_call: .
v_call: TRBV12-3/TRBV12-4
j_call: TRBJ1-5
clone_size: few
cdr3_aa: CASSLVGGGEHQPQHF
cdr3_nt: TGTGCCAGCAGTTTAGTGGGGGGCGGCGAACATCAGCCCCAGCATTTT

d_call: .
v_call: TRBV18
j_call: TRBJ1-5
clone_size: many
cdr3_aa: CASSETGSSGQPQHF
cdr3_nt: TGTGCCAGCTCAGAGACAGGTAGCTCAGGTCAGCCCCAGCATTTT

d_call: .
v_call: TRBV7-3
j_call: TRBJ1-1
clone_size: .
cdr3_aa: CASSFNVNTEAFF
cdr3_nt: TGTGCCAGCAGCTTCAACGTGAACACTGAAGCTTTCTTT

d_call: .
v_call: TRBV6-2/TRBV6-3
j_call: TRBJ2-2
clone_size: many
cdr3_aa: CASRLHRAPNTGELFF
cdr3_nt: TGTGCCAGCAGACTACACAGGGCTCCGAACACCGGGGAGCTGTTTTTT

d_call: .
v_call: TRBV20-1
j_call: TRBJ1-2
clone_size: many
cdr3_aa: CSAPDAGIGYTF
cdr3_nt: TGCAGTGCTCCCGACGCGGGAATCGGCTACACCTTC

d_call: .
v_call: TRBV4-3
j_call: TRBJ2-3
clone_size: many
cdr3_aa: CASSQRSRTDTQYF
cdr3_nt: TGCGCCAGCAGCCAAAGATCCCGCACAGATACGCAGTATTTT

d_call: .
v_call: TRBV4-2
j_call: TRBJ2-7
clone_size: many
cdr3_aa: CASSQDNSYEQYF
cdr3_nt: TGTGCCAGCAGCCAAGATAACTCCTACGAGCAGTACTTC

d_call: .
v_call: TRBV7-9
j_call: TRBJ1-1
clone_size: many
cdr3_aa: CASSPRAGQYTEAFF
cdr3_nt: TGTGCCAGCAGCCCCCGGGCAGGACAATACACTGAAGCTTTCTTT

d_call: .
v_call: TRBV6-1
j_call: TRBJ1-1
clone_size: many
cdr3_aa: CASSEGAGGGTEAFF
cdr3_nt: TGTGCCAGCAGTGAAGGGGCGGGGGGCGGCACTGAAGCTTTCTTT

d_call: .
v_call: TRBV15
j_call: TRBJ2-3
clone_size: few
cdr3_aa: CATSRDRGVGTDTQYF
cdr3_nt: TGTGCCACCAGCAGAGATCGAGGGGTGGGCACAGATACGCAGTATTTT

d_call: .
v_call: TRBV28
j_call: TRBJ1-1
clone_size: many
cdr3_aa: CATGLREAFF
cdr3_nt: TGCGCGACGGGGCTCAGAGAAGCTTTCTTT

d_call: .
v_call: TRBV7-2
j_call: TRBJ1-1
clone_size: few
cdr3_aa: CASSSHENTEAFF
cdr3_nt: TGTGCCAGCAGCTCCCATGAGAACACTGAAGCTTTCTTT

d_call: TRBD1
v_call: TRBV28
j_call: TRBJ1-2
clone_size: many
cdr3_aa: CASSLQTGVYGYTF
cdr3_nt: TGTGCCAGCAGTTTACAGACAGGGGTATATGGCTACACCTTC

d_call: TRBD1
v_call: TRBV4-3
j_call: TRBJ2-2
clone_size: few
cdr3_aa: CASSQTRGPAGELFF
cdr3_nt: TGCGCCAGCAGCCAAACTAGGGGGCCGGCCGGGGAGCTGTTTTTT

d_call: TRBD1
v_call: TRBV12-3/TRBV12-4
j_call: TRBJ2-7
clone_size: many
cdr3_aa: CASSLQGAFYEQYF
cdr3_nt: TGTGCCAGCAGTTTACAGGGGGCGTTTTACGAGCAGTACTTC

d_call: .
v_call: TRBV20-1
j_call: TRBJ1-5
clone_size: few
cdr3_aa: CSAGQGIGQPQHF
cdr3_nt: TGCAGTGCTGGGCAGGGTATAGGTCAGCCCCAGCATTTT

d_call: .
v_call: TRBV5-6
j_call: TRBJ2-5
clone_size: many
cdr3_aa: CASSFRDSEETQYF
cdr3_nt: TGTGCCAGCAGCTTCCGGGACTCCGAAGAGACCCAGTACTTC

d_call: TRBD1
v_call: TRBV7-2
j_call: TRBJ2-2
clone_size: few
cdr3_aa: CASSLAWGTDTGELFF
cdr3_nt: TGTGCCAGCAGCTTAGCTTGGGGGACAGACACCGGGGAGCTGTTTTTT

d_call: .
v_call: TRBV7-9
j_call: TRBJ2-6
clone_size: many
cdr3_aa: CASSSQGGGANVLTF
cdr3_nt: TGTGCCAGCAGCTCCCAGGGGGGAGGGGCCAACGTCCTGACTTTC

d_call: .
v_call: TRBV7-2
j_call: TRBJ2-1
clone_size: many
cdr3_aa: CASSLEDWEDSKFF
cdr3_nt: TGTGCCAGCAGCTTAGAGGATTGGGAGGACTCTAAGTTCTTC

d_call: TRBD1
v_call: TRBV9
j_call: TRBJ1-2
clone_size: few
cdr3_aa: CASSVDPQGPRPGYTF
cdr3_nt: TGTGCCAGCAGCGTAGACCCACAGGGGCCTCGACCTGGCTACACCTTC

d_call: TRBD2
v_call: TRBV4-2
j_call: TRBJ2-3
clone_size: few
cdr3_aa: CASSQVGAGGQADTQYF
cdr3_nt: TGTGCCAGCAGCCAAGTCGGCGCGGGGGGGCAAGCAGATACGCAGTATTTT

d_call: TRBD1
v_call: TRBV7-3
j_call: TRBJ2-1
clone_size: many
cdr3_aa: CASSASSGTAQFF
cdr3_nt: TGTGCCAGCAGCGCGTCCTCCGGGACAGCTCAGTTCTTC

d_call: TRBD1
v_call: TRBV5-1
j_call: TRBJ2-3
clone_size: many
cdr3_aa: CASSFGPGQRTDTQYF
cdr3_nt: TGCGCCAGCAGCTTTGGTCCGGGACAGAGGACAGATACGCAGTATTTT

d_call: TRBD1
v_call: TRBV7-2
j_call: TRBJ2-7
clone_size: few
cdr3_aa: CASSWTGTGEYEQYF
cdr3_nt: TGTGCCAGCAGCTGGACCGGGACAGGCGAATACGAGCAGTACTTC

d_call: .
v_call: TRBV7-3
j_call: TRBJ2-7
clone_size: many
cdr3_aa: CASSASRSSEQYF
cdr3_nt: TGTGCCAGCAGCGCATCGCGGTCCAGCGAGCAGTACTTC

d_call: .
v_call: TRBV7-2
j_call: TRBJ2-7
clone_size: .
cdr3_aa: CASSYLNRYGQYF
cdr3_nt: TGTGCCAGCAGCTATCTAAATAGATACGGGCAGTACTTC

d_call: .
v_call: TRBV4-3
j_call: TRBJ1-4
clone_size: .
cdr3_aa: CASSQEGLGGGRNEKLFF
cdr3_nt: TGCGCCAGCAGCCAAGAAGGGCTGGGAGGCGGGCGGAATGAAAAACTGTTTTTT

d_call: TRBD2
v_call: TRBV4-3
j_call: TRBJ2-3
clone_size: many
cdr3_aa: CASSQTSEAQYF
cdr3_nt: TGCGCCAGCAGCCAGACTAGCGAAGCGCAGTATTTT